A single sample gave rise to the 25 T cell receptor beta chains below, sequenced in a study of cytomegalovirus exposure and HLA in healthy donors. The PCR used 60 Vbeta and 13 Jbeta primers. The assay was immunoSEQ multiplex PCR, and TCRdb's table has in-frame clones only and misses some. The sample includes roughly 150,000 clones, about 80% seen only once; the top ten take approximately 1.2%. The specimen was PBMCs. Receptors originate from a man aged 25-45 years in good health and CMV-seronegative.

In this sample, this clone turned up once. The J gene is TRBJ2-7, the V gene TRBV5-1, with 14 bases that match TRBD2. Per germline, CDR1 SGHRS and CDR2 YFSETQ. Trimming took 5 bases from V and 0 from J; bases not matched to a gene: 7. This CDR3 spans 17 amino acids. CDR3 nucleotides: TGCGCCAGCAGTCCGGGACTAGCGGGGGCCTCCTCCTACGAGCAGTACTTC. Translating gives CASSPGLAGASSYEQYF. Using reference TRBV5-1 and TRBJ2-7 for the parts outside the CDR3, the full variable domain is KAGVTQTPRYLIKTRGQQVTLSCSPISGHRSVSWYQQTPGQGLQFLFEYFSETQRNKGNFPGRFSGRQFSNSRSEMNVSTLELGDSALYLCASSPGLAGASSYEQYFGPGTRLTVT.

The rearrangement uses TRBV10-2 and TRBJ2-1; 11 nucleotides line up with TRBD2. With V trimmed by 6 bases and J by 9 bases, 1 base remained unmatched. CDR1 WSHSY and CDR2 SAAADI come from the germline V gene. The CDR3 is 12 amino acids. CDR3: CASRGTSGEQFF. DNA for the CDR3: TGCGCCAGCAGGGGGACTAGCGGTGAGCAGTTCTTC.

The gene calls are TRBV28 and TRBJ2-3; 7 bases map to TRBD2. V shed 3 bases, J shed 4 bases, and the junction held 7 bases outside the gene matches. The germline V gene encodes CDR1 MDHEN and CDR2 SYDVKM. The CDR3 has 15 amino acids. CDR3 residues: CASSLRGSASDTQYF. The CDR3 DNA sequence: TGTGCCAGCAGTTTGCGGGGGAGTGCCTCAGATACGCAGTATTTT.

Here the CDR3 reads CASSGGGYNRNEQFF. The CDR3 nucleotides read TGTGCCAGCAGTGGAGGGGGCTACAACCGGAATGAGCAGTTCTTC. The chain recombines TRBV9 with TRBJ2-1; maybe TRBD1 (7 bases). The germline V and J ends were trimmed by 5 bases and 7 bases, with 19 bases remaining between them. This CDR3 region has 15 residues. Germline CDR1 is SGDLS and CDR2 is YYNGEE. Together with reference TRBV9 and TRBJ2-1, the CDR3 gives the full variable domain: DSGVTQTPKHLITATGQRVTLRCSPRSGDLSVYWYQQSLDQGLQFLIQYYNGEERAKGNILERFSAQQFPDLHSELNLSSLELGDSALYFCASSGGGYNRNEQFFGPGTRLTVL.

The V and J genes are TRBV30 and TRBJ2-2; D is possibly TRBD2 (5 bases). CDR1 and CDR2 from the germline V gene are GTSNPN and SVGIG (reference sequence). The ends were cut back, 3 bases at V and 2 bases at J, with 13 bases in the middle. This CDR3 spans 15 amino acids. The CDR3 is CAWSKVGSNTGELFF. The CDR3 DNA reads as TGTGCCTGGAGCAAAGTGGGGAGTAACACCGGGGAGCTGTTTTTT.

The chain recombines TRBV7-2 with TRBJ2-7; weak D call: TRBD2 (6 bases). From germline, CDR1 is SGHTA and CDR2 FQGNSA. V lost 1 base, J lost 6 bases, and 13 bases lay in between. This CDR3 is 14 amino acids long. CDR3 in amino acids: CASSLGRDTREQYF. DNA for the CDR3: TGTGCCAGCAGCTTAGGGCGGGATACTCGCGAGCAGTACTTC.

This chain uses TRBV30 with TRBJ2-2; possibly TRBD2 for D (7 bases). The CDR3 spans 12 residues. Between the trimmed V and J ends, which lost 3 bases and 6 bases, there was a span of 8 bases. CDR1 is GTSNPN and CDR2 is SVGIG in the germline V gene (reference sequence). The CDR3 protein is CAWRGGAGELFF. CDR3 in DNA: TGTGCCTGGAGAGGGGGGGCCGGGGAGCTGTTTTTT.

This clone occurred once. J is TRBJ2-5 and V is TRBV27; possibly TRBD2 for D (5 bases). Germline V lookup: CDR1 MNHEY, CDR2 SMNVEV (reference sequence). V was trimmed by 5 bases and J by 4 bases, leaving 20 bases between them. The CDR3 totals 16 residues. The CDR3, as DNA: TGTGCCAGCAGTCCATGGACGGCTGACGGAGGAGAGACCCAGTACTTC. Translated, it gives CASSPWTADGGETQYF.

The chain uses TRBV5-1 and TRBJ2-7, with a possible D match to TRBD1 (5 bases). CDR3 length: 13 amino acids. Germline CDR1 and CDR2: SGHRS and YFSETQ. Trimming left V 5 bases short and J 2 bases short, with 11 bases between. For the CDR3, the DNA is TGCGCCAGCAGTTCCGGCAGGGCCTACGAGCAGTACTTC. This gives the protein CASSSGRAYEQYF.

J is TRBJ2-6 and V is TRBV5-4; TRBD1 matches 8 bases. The germline gives CDR1 SGHNT, CDR2 YYREEE (reference sequence). V gave up 3 bases and J gave up 3 bases; unmatched junction bases: 8. This CDR3 has 17 residues. The CDR3 is CASSYPDRGLGANVLTF. CDR3 nucleotides: TGTGCCAGCAGCTACCCCGACAGGGGTCTTGGGGCCAACGTCCTGACTTTC.

J is TRBJ1-2 and V is TRBV6-5; D is uncertain. V shed 0 bases and J shed 6 bases, with 8 bases lying between them. This CDR3 contains 13 residues. Per germline, CDR1 MNHEY and CDR2 SVGAGI. CDR3: CASSYSRHHGYTF. The CDR3 nucleotides read TGTGCCAGCAGTTACTCGCGACACCATGGCTACACCTTC.

This chain uses TRBV19 with TRBJ2-5; 8 nucleotides agree with TRBD1. V lost 3 bases and J lost 5; bases outside the gene matches: 2. Germline V CDR1 and CDR2: LNHDA, SQIVND (reference sequence). The CDR3 consists of 13 residues. This chain's CDR3 is CASSMNRGETQYF. CDR3 in DNA: TGTGCCAGTAGTATGAACAGGGGGGAGACCCAGTACTTC.

V and J are TRBV6-6 and TRBJ2-1; 11 bases match TRBD2. This CDR3 is built from 14 residues. Unmatched junction bases numbered 11, after V lost 6 bases and J lost 13 bases. The germline gives CDR1 MNHNY, CDR2 SVGAGI (reference sequence). Here the CDR3 DNA reads TGTGCCAGCAGACCCGAATCTAGCGGGGGGCGACAGTTCTTC. Its translation is CASRPESSGGRQFF.

V gene TRBV6-1 combines with J gene TRBJ2-5, with D uncertain. Trimming pared 5 bases from V and 7 bases from J, leaving 17 bases between. The CDR3 has 14 amino acids. Germline V gene data show CDR1 as MNHNS and CDR2 as SASEGT. The CDR3 loop reads CASSPSEAFVTQYF. The CDR3 DNA is TGTGCCAGCAGTCCGTCTGAGGCCTTCGTGACCCAGTACTTC.

The V gene is TRBV2, the J gene TRBJ2-1; 14 bases map to TRBD2. CDR1 is SNHLY, CDR2 FYNNEI, per germline. V lost 6 bases, J lost 4 bases, and 5 bases stayed unmatched. The length of the CDR3 is 16 residues. As DNA, the CDR3 is TGTGCCAGCAGACCGACTAGCGGGAGGGCTTACAATGAGCAGTTCTTC. It encodes CASRPTSGRAYNEQFF. The full variable domain, completed using reference TRBV2 and TRBJ2-1, is EPEVTQTPSHQVTQMGQEVILRCVPISNHLYFYWYRQILGQKVEFLVSFYNNEISEKSEIFDDQFSVERPDGSNFTLKIRSTKLEDSAMYFCASRPTSGRAYNEQFFGPGTRLTVL.

This chain links TRBV18 with TRBJ2-5, with 9 bases identical to TRBD1. The CDR3 length is 15 residues. V shed 1 base and J 2 bases; nucleotides not matched to a gene: 2. Germline lookup yields CDR1 KGHSH and CDR2 LQKENI. In DNA form, the CDR3 reads TGTGCCAGCTCACCACAGGGACAGGGACAAGAGACCCAGTACTTC. It is translated as CASSPQGQGQETQYF.

This chain connects TRBV25-1 to TRBJ2-6; TRBD1 aligns across 7 bases. The CDR3 covers 16 residues. Germline lookup yields CDR1 MGHDK and CDR2 SYGVNS. The V gene end was trimmed by 5 bases and the J gene end by 4 bases; junction bases not matched to a gene: 8. As DNA, the CDR3 is TGTGCCAGCAGTTCCACAGGGGTGTGGGGGGCCAACGTCCTGACTTTC. This sequence encodes CASSSTGVWGANVLTF.

The rearrangement joins TRBV7-2 to TRBJ1-1; possibly TRBD1 for D (6 bases). Looked up from germline, CDR1 is SGHTA and CDR2 is FQGNSA. Trimming shortened V by 11 bases and J by 0 bases, and 13 bases separated the two germline ends. The CDR3 is 13 residues long. CDR3 loop: CAGGGHLNTEAFF. The DNA for the CDR3 is TGTGCCGGCGGGGGGCACCTGAACACTGAAGCTTTCTTT. Together with reference TRBV7-2 and TRBJ1-1, the CDR3 gives the full variable domain: GAGVSQSPSNKVTEKGKDVELRCDPISGHTALYWYRQSLGQGLEFLIYFQGNSAPDKSGLPSDRFSAERTGGSVSTLTIQRTQQEDSAVYLCAGGGHLNTEAFFGQGTRLTVV.

The rearrangement uses TRBV2 and TRBJ2-3, with 9 nucleotides matching TRBD2. The germline CDR1 and CDR2 sequences are SNHLY and FYNNEI. V lost 2 bases to trimming and J lost 0 bases; unmatched junction nucleotides: 3. CDR3 length: 16 amino acids. The CDR3 here is CASSERLAASTDTQYF. The CDR3 DNA follows: TGTGCCAGCAGTGAACGACTAGCGGCTAGCACAGATACGCAGTATTTT.

This sequence joins TRBV2 and TRBJ2-5; maybe TRBD2 (7 bases). Trimming removed 8 bases at V and 4 bases at J, with 20 bases between. Germline values: CDR1 SNHLY, CDR2 FYNNEI. The CDR3 is made up of 15 amino acids. Here the CDR3 reads CASREYGGPRETQYF. CDR3 nucleotides: TGTGCCAGCCGCGAATACGGGGGGCCTCGAGAGACCCAGTACTTC.

This clone has only one observation. V and J are TRBV27 and TRBJ1-5, with D hard to call. The CDR3 consists of 15 residues. Germline loops: CDR1 MNHEY, CDR2 SMNVEV (reference sequence). Trimming removed 5 bases from V and 2 bases from J, with 13 bases in between. The CDR3 coding sequence is TGTGCCAGCAGTGTAAGTTGGCAGGGCAATCAGCCCCAGCATTTT. Its protein product is CASSVSWQGNQPQHF.

The rearrangement joins TRBV7-9 to TRBJ2-2; TRBD2 might be the D (7 bases). The V and J ends lost 5 bases and 6 bases respectively, with 16 bases between them. CDR3 length: 15 amino acids. Germline-derived CDR1 and CDR2 are SEHNR and FQNEAQ (reference sequence). In DNA form, the CDR3 reads TGTGCCAGCAGCCTCGGGGGGCTCAAACCCGGGGAGCTGTTTTTT. It yields the protein CASSLGGLKPGELFF.

V and J are TRBV4-3 and TRBJ2-1, with D possibly TRBD2 on 5 matching bases. CDR1 and CDR2 (germline): LGHNA, YSLEER. V lost 0 bases to trimming and J lost 3 bases, with 12 bases between them. CDR3 length: 16 amino acids. The CDR3 spells CASSQDAGEYYNEQFF. CDR3 DNA sequence: TGCGCCAGCAGCCAAGATGCCGGGGAGTACTACAATGAGCAGTTCTTC.

The chain links TRBV7-8 to TRBJ1-6; maybe TRBD1 (5 bases). Trimming shortened V by 1 base and J by 8 bases, and 15 bases separated the two germline ends. This CDR3 region has 16 residues. Germline V gene sequence: CDR1 SGHVS, CDR2 FQNEAQ. The CDR3 nucleotides read TGTGCCAGCAGCTTAGGGGTTGGGCAGGGTCATTCACCCCTCCACTTT. Residues: CASSLGVGQGHSPLHF.

The chain combines TRBV14 with TRBJ2-7, with 8 bases identical to TRBD2. The CDR3 is 14 amino acids. Germline V CDR1 and CDR2: SGHDN, FVKESK. V was pared by 11 bases and J by 2 bases, with 11 bases of the junction left unmatched. The CDR3 here is CASNRGGSAYEQYF. The CDR3 DNA reads TGTGCCTCGAATCGGGGGGGGAGCGCCTACGAGCAGTACTTC.